The text below deals with one TCR beta chain. Its target is not known. The data derive from a study of cytomegalovirus exposure and HLA in healthy donors. Study-level results: According to a later analysis, most TCR beta chains associated with CMV appeared HLA-restricted.

60 Vbeta and 13 Jbeta primers were used in PCR. Assay: immunoSEQ multiplex PCR; the TCRdb copy retains only in-frame clones and omits some. This sample has roughly 200,000 clones, with 70% to 85% found just once. With 7 bases removed from V and 1 base from J, the gap between germline ends came to 16 bases. The germline V gene encodes CDR1 LNHDA and CDR2 SQIVND (reference sequence). The CDR3 covers 15 residues. V usage is TRBV19 and J usage is TRBJ1-2, with a tentative D call TRBD1 (5 bases). Input material: PBMCs. The sequence was obtained from a middle-aged woman in good health and CMV-seronegative. The CDR3 nucleotides are TGTGCCAGTACCTACCTCGTCGACAGTAACTATGGCTACACCTTC. Translated: CASTYLVDSNYGYTF.